The source of this TCR beta chain is a study of siplizumab effects on memory and regulatory T cells. Study conclusions and caveats: Apparently key alloresponse contributors, naive T cells also seemed more diverse than memory cells.

Libraries were prepared by immunoSEQ multiplex PCR; TCRdb keeps only in-frame clonotypes and omits some of them. This table holds about 100,000 clones, about 95% found once. In the case of this clone: The target antigen is unknown.

Input material: non-Treg CD4+ T cells sorted from blood. This sequence originates from a human donor in good health.

The DNA of the CDR3 is TGTGCCAGCAGATCAGGCAGCTCCTACGAGCAGTACTTC. It translates to CASRSGSSYEQYF. This chain connects TRBV27 to TRBJ2-7; D is unclear. This CDR3 region has 13 residues. Germline loops: CDR1 MNHEY, CDR2 SMNVEV (reference sequence). V was clipped by 6 bases and J by 0 bases, with 9 bases between them.